This TCR beta chain appears in the sequencing data of a study of CD8 T cells in Susac syndrome. RNA in amounts of roughly 0.5 to 1 ug was reverse transcribed with random hexamers. TCRdb called the immunoSEQ multiplex PCR reads again in MiXCR, with one record for every CDR3 protein. The sample holds about 440,000 distinct CDR3 sequences, approximately 89% seen once. A word on this clonotype: Its antigen is currently unknown.

V lost 1 base and J 1 base, leaving 9 bases between the germline ends. This CDR3 is 15 amino acids long. Germline V gene lookup returns CDR1 SGHVS and CDR2 FQNEAQ. Study-level results: An acknowledgment was made by the study that its TCR sequencing and HLA analysis involved relatively few individuals.

The sequence derives from a human donor with multiple sclerosis. The J gene is TRBJ2-3, the V gene TRBV7-8; D may be TRBD2 (6 bases). The material sequenced was CD8+ T cells from PBMCs. This chain's CDR3 is CASSLVQRGTDTQYF. As DNA, the CDR3 is TGTGCCAGCAGCTTAGTTCAGCGGGGCACAGATACGCAGTATTTT.